The 30 T cell receptor beta chains below were found in one sample sequenced in a study of identifying expanded T cells in peripheral blood. Here immunoSEQ multiplex PCR was the method, and the copy in TCRdb shows in-frame clones only, minus some. This sample has around 85,000 clones, with around nine tenths found just once. Material for sequencing was blood. All receptors derive from a person aged 18 to 70 in good health.

In its sample, this clone was seen once. The chain joins TRBV11-2 to TRBJ2-1; D is possibly TRBD1 or TRBD2 (5 bases each). CDR3 length equals 15 residues. V lost 2 bases to trimming and J lost 7 bases, with 15 bases between them. Germline values: CDR1 SGHAT, CDR2 FQNNGV. This CDR3 reads CASSLLFGWGNEQFF. Here the CDR3 DNA reads TGTGCCAGCAGCTTACTCTTCGGATGGGGGAATGAGCAGTTCTTC.

The CDR3 region has the DNA TGTGCCAGCAGCCAAGAGGCGACCGAGGTACAGACCCAGTACTTC. It encodes CASSQEATEVQTQYF. This sequence joins TRBV4-2 and TRBJ2-5; D uncertain. CDR3 size: 15 residues. The ends were cut back, 0 bases at V and 6 bases at J, with 14 bases in the middle. Germline assignment: CDR1 LGHNA and CDR2 YNFKEQ.

This chain's CDR3 is CAIRSALAGGIQQETQYF. CDR3 coding DNA: TGTGCCATCAGGTCTGCACTAGCGGGGGGAATTCAACAAGAGACCCAGTACTTC. The chain carries TRBV10-3 and TRBJ2-5; 12 positions agree with TRBD2. This CDR3 has 18 amino acids. CDR1 and CDR2 (germline): ENHRY, SYGVKD. The V segment lost 6 bases and the J segment 2 bases; nucleotides outside the gene matches: 13.

A single count supports this clone. The chain couples TRBV19 to TRBJ2-7; D is undetermined. Germline V lookup: CDR1 LNHDA, CDR2 SQIVND (reference sequence). V lost 2 bases to trimming and J lost 3 bases, with 11 bases between them. This CDR3 spans 14 amino acids. CDR3 in DNA: TGTGCCAGTAGTATAAAATCAGACGGCTACGAGCAGTACTTC. Amino acids: CASSIKSDGYEQYF.

J is TRBJ2-2 and V is TRBV7-2; no reliable D call. V lost 1 base and J lost 9, with 9 bases in between. The CDR3 has 13 amino acids. In germline, CDR1 is SGHTA, CDR2 FQGNSA. The chain's CDR3 is CASSLVRTRELFF. The CDR3 DNA follows: TGTGCCAGCAGCTTAGTAAGGACGCGGGAGCTGTTTTTT.

CDR3 coding DNA: TGTGCCAGCAGCTCACGGGGCAGGGAGAACACTGAAGCTTTCTTT. This gives the protein CASSSRGRENTEAFF. V and J are TRBV7-9 and TRBJ1-1; tentatively, D is TRBD1 (5 bases). CDR1 and CDR2 (germline): SEHNR, FQNEAQ (reference sequence). CDR3 length: 15 residues. V lost 4 bases and J 1 base, leaving 13 bases between the germline ends. The full variable domain, completed using reference TRBV7-9 and TRBJ1-1, is DTGVSQNPRHKITKRGQNVTFRCDPISEHNRLYWYRQTLGQGPEFLTYFQNEAQLEKSRLLSDRFSAERPKGSFSTLEIQRTEQGDSAMYLCASSSRGRENTEAFFGQGTRLTVV.

V gene TRBV5-5 combines with J gene TRBJ2-2; no clear D. CDR3 length: 15 amino acids. V was shortened by 4 bases and J by 6 bases, with 16 bases between the two germline ends. Germline loops: CDR1 SGHKS, CDR2 YYEKEE (reference sequence). CDR3 sequence (DNA): TGTGCCAGCAGCCCACTCAGCGCGCCCCCCGGGGAGCTGTTTTTT. Translating gives CASSPLSAPPGELFF.

V usage is TRBV2 and J usage is TRBJ1-5; D not certain. The V gene's germline CDR1 is SNHLY and CDR2 FYNNEI. CDR3 length: 13 residues. Between the trimmed V and J ends, which lost 6 bases and 0 bases, there was a span of 6 bases. The CDR3: CASRGFSNQPQHF. The CDR3 coding sequence is TGTGCCAGCAGGGGCTTTAGCAATCAGCCCCAGCATTTT.

The rearrangement uses TRBV5-1 and TRBJ2-5, with 7 bases identical to TRBD2. Germline V CDR1 and CDR2: SGHRS, YFSETQ. This CDR3 has 16 residues. The V and J ends lost 0 bases and 1 base, in that order; junction bases with no gene match: 6. CDR3 bases: TGCGCCAGCAGCTTGGCGTCTAGCGGCATCCAAGAGACCCAGTACTTC. Amino acids: CASSLASSGIQETQYF.

The chain recombines TRBV13 with TRBJ2-7, with a weak D call TRBD2 (6 bases). The CDR3 loop spans 15 amino acids. With 1 base removed from V and 0 bases from J, the gap between germline ends came to 10 bases. Germline assignment: CDR1 PRHDT and CDR2 FYEKMQ (reference sequence). CDR3: CASSLEGGSSYEQYF. CDR3 DNA sequence: TGTGCCAGCAGCTTAGAGGGAGGCAGCTCCTACGAGCAGTACTTC. The variable domain in full, completed from reference TRBV13 and TRBJ2-7, reads AAGVIQSPRHLIKEKRETATLKCYPIPRHDTVYWYQQGPGQDPQFLISFYEKMQSDKGSIPDRFSAQQFSDYHSELNMSSLELGDSALYFCASSLEGGSSYEQYFGPGTRLTVT.

The J gene is TRBJ1-2, the V gene TRBV6-1; 7 bases fit TRBD1. CDR1 is MNHNS and CDR2 is SASEGT in the germline V gene. The CDR3 runs to 13 residues. V lost 6 bases and J lost 7; bases outside the gene matches: 8. The CDR3 nucleotides are TGTGCCAGCAGCCCCGAGGGGGCTCGTGGCTACACCTTC. Protein product: CASSPEGARGYTF.

V gene TRBV5-6 combines with J gene TRBJ1-1; the D gene is possibly TRBD1 (6 bases). The V gene lost 0 bases and the J gene lost 7 bases, with 10 bases spanning the gap. The CDR3 sequence is 13 residues long. Germline V gives CDR1 SGHDT, CDR2 YYEEEE. CDR3 amino acids: CASSLDRGGEAFF. The CDR3 bases are TGTGCCAGCAGCTTGGACAGAGGGGGTGAAGCTTTCTTT.

The rearrangement links TRBV18 to TRBJ2-3, with a weak D call TRBD1 (7 bases). The CDR3 loop spans 21 amino acids. The germline V gene has CDR1 KGHSH and CDR2 LQKENI. The germline V and J ends were trimmed by 2 bases and 2 bases, with 29 bases remaining between them. The DNA of the CDR3 is TGTGCCAGCTCACCATTAGGGGGGCCGGGACAGACGTTGGGAGACACAGATACGCAGTATTTT. Translation gives CASSPLGGPGQTLGDTDTQYF. The whole variable domain, filled in from reference TRBV18 and TRBJ2-3, reads NAGVMQNPRHLVRRRGQEARLRCSPMKGHSHVYWYRQLPEEGLKFMVYLQKENIIDESGMPKERFSAEFPKEGPSILRIQQVVRGDSAAYFCASSPLGGPGQTLGDTDTQYFGPGTRLTVL.

The rearrangement joins TRBV30 to TRBJ2-3, with 10 positions matching TRBD2. The J segment lost 0 bases and the V segment lost 2 bases, leaving 5 bases of the junction unmatched. CDR1 and CDR2 from the germline V gene are GTSNPN and SVGIG (reference sequence). The CDR3 totals 16 residues. As DNA, the CDR3 is TGTGCCTGGAGTAGGGGAGCGGGGGGGAGCACAGATACGCAGTATTTT. Protein sequence: CAWSRGAGGSTDTQYF.

This rearrangement joins TRBV6-6 to TRBJ1-1; D is uncertain. V was cut by 3 bases and J by 3 bases, with 8 bases left in between. There are 13 residues in the CDR3. Germline lookup yields CDR1 MNHNY and CDR2 SVGAGI (reference sequence). CDR3 in amino acids: CASSYRRDTEAFF. CDR3 coding DNA: TGTGCCAGCAGTTATCGTAGGGACACTGAAGCTTTCTTT.

The J gene is TRBJ1-5, the V gene TRBV28, with D tentatively TRBD1 (6 bases). With 8 bases removed from V and 7 bases from J, the gap between germline ends came to 12 bases. CDR1 is MDHEN and CDR2 is SYDVKM in the germline V gene. CDR3 length equals 12 residues. The CDR3 region has the DNA TGTGCCAGCCGAAAGGGGGGCCAGCCCCAGCATTTT. It yields the protein CASRKGGQPQHF.

This clone occurred once. The CDR3 coding sequence is TGTGCCAGCAGCTTAGTGGGTATGGAGGACGAGCAGTACTTC. The encoded protein is CASSLVGMEDEQYF. The V call is TRBV7-2, the J call TRBJ2-7, with a tentative D call TRBD2 (5 bases). Trimming pared 1 base from V and 5 bases from J, leaving 12 bases between. Germline V gives CDR1 SGHTA, CDR2 FQGNSA. This CDR3 contains 14 residues.

The V call is TRBV20-1, the J call TRBJ1-2; D remains ambiguous. Trimming stripped 5 bases from V and 5 bases from J, with 9 bases between. The CDR3 loop spans 11 amino acids. Per germline, CDR1 DFQATT and CDR2 SNEGSKA (reference sequence). The CDR3 region has the DNA TGCAGTGCTTCCGATATGTATGGCTACACCTTC. This translates into CSASDMYGYTF.

This clone was counted only a few times. This sequence joins TRBV6-5 and TRBJ1-3; TRBD1 might be the D (5 bases). From germline, CDR1 is MNHEY and CDR2 SVGAGI. Trimming left V 4 bases short and J 0 bases short, with 7 bases between. This CDR3 has 14 amino acids. CDR3 nucleotides: TGTGCCAGCAGTTCAGGGCTCTCTGGAAACACCATATATTTT. It encodes CASSSGLSGNTIYF.

The genes are TRBV7-2 and TRBJ1-2; D not resolved. Deletions cut 2 bases from V and 8 bases from J, with 9 bases between. Germline loops: CDR1 SGHTA, CDR2 FQGNSA. The CDR3 is 12 amino acids. The CDR3 spells CASSLSLRGYTF. CDR3 nucleotide sequence: TGTGCCAGCAGCTTATCCCTTCGCGGCTACACCTTC.

This clone was picked up a small number of times. The V and J genes are TRBV5-5 and TRBJ1-1, with 7 bases identical to TRBD1. Germline CDR1 SGHKS, CDR2 YYEKEE (reference sequence). Unmatched junction bases numbered 11, after V lost 4 bases and J lost 2 bases. The CDR3 loop spans 16 amino acids. The CDR3 loop is CASSPYRGQTNTEAFF. In DNA, the CDR3 is TGTGCCAGCAGCCCTTATAGGGGACAGACCAACACTGAAGCTTTCTTT.

The genes are TRBV10-3 and TRBJ2-5; TRBD1 or TRBD2 may be the D gene (6 bases each). The length of the CDR3 is 15 residues. CDR1 is ENHRY, CDR2 SYGVKD, per germline. V lost 6 bases and J lost 5, with 19 bases in between. The CDR3 region has the DNA TGTGCCATCAGCCAACGTGGGGGGCCAGAGGAGACCCAGTACTTC. It translates to CAISQRGGPEETQYF.

This chain links TRBV6-6 with TRBJ1-1; D is ambiguous. CDR3 length equals 12 residues. Trimming pared 2 bases from V and 11 bases from J, leaving 12 bases between. Germline CDR1 MNHNY, CDR2 SVGAGI (reference sequence). The CDR3 DNA follows: TGTGCCAGCAGTTACGACGGGGTCGAGGCTTTCTTT. Protein sequence: CASSYDGVEAFF.

J is TRBJ2-5 and V is TRBV7-2; 8 nucleotides match TRBD2. The junction had 5 bases not matched to a gene; V was cut back by 3 bases and J by 2 bases. This CDR3 comprises 15 residues. Germline CDR1 is SGHTA and CDR2 is FQGNSA. DNA for the CDR3: TGTGCCAGCAGCTTGGGACTAGGTCGGCAAGAGACCCAGTACTTC. Encoded protein: CASSLGLGRQETQYF.

The V and J genes are TRBV20-1 and TRBJ1-2; no reliable D call. The CDR3 runs 11 residues. CDR1 and CDR2 (germline): DFQATT, SNEGSKA (reference sequence). V lost 3 bases, J lost 5 bases, and 7 bases lay in between. This CDR3 is CSASDDYGYTF. The CDR3 DNA is TGCAGTGCTAGTGACGATTATGGCTACACCTTC.

This sequence joins TRBV14 and TRBJ2-7; D perhaps matches TRBD2 (6 bases). Trimming cost V 5 bases and J 4 bases, with 12 bases left between them. The CDR3 spans 13 residues. Germline V CDR1 and CDR2: SGHDN, FVKESK. The CDR3 DNA is TGTGCCAGCAGCAAGCGCCGGGGGTACGAGCAGTACTTC. Its translation: CASSKRRGYEQYF.

The chain uses TRBV5-1 and TRBJ2-3, with D perhaps TRBD2 (5 bases). The germline V and J ends were trimmed by 4 bases and 5 bases, with 14 bases remaining between them. CDR3 length: 14 amino acids. Per germline, CDR1 SGHRS and CDR2 YFSETQ. CDR3 sequence reads: CASSKRSGEDTQYF. The DNA for the CDR3 is TGCGCCAGCAGCAAGAGGTCCGGGGAAGATACGCAGTATTTT.

V usage is TRBV19 and J usage is TRBJ1-1, with 9 bases lining up with TRBD1. Trimming took 6 bases from V and 5 from J; bases not matched to a gene: 10. Germline lookup yields CDR1 LNHDA and CDR2 SQIVND (reference sequence). This CDR3 comprises 15 residues. CDR3 DNA: TGTGCCAGTAGCCTCGAACAGGGGGCGGGAACTGAAGCTTTCTTT. Translation gives CASSLEQGAGTEAFF.

The rearrangement uses TRBV29-1 and TRBJ1-1; 8 bases line up with TRBD1. In germline, CDR1 is SQVTM, CDR2 ANQGSEA. Germline trimming cut 4 bases from V and 1 base from J; bases unmatched to any gene: 8. This CDR3 comprises 15 residues. CDR3 nucleotide sequence: TGCAGCGTTGTAGCGGGACAGGCCTGGAACACTGAAGCTTTCTTT. This codes for CSVVAGQAWNTEAFF.

This rearrangement joins TRBV6-4 to TRBJ2-2, with D tentatively TRBD2 (6 bases). The germline V gene encodes CDR1 MRHNA and CDR2 SNTAGT. Trimming pared 0 bases from V and 5 bases from J, leaving 10 bases between. There are 15 residues in the CDR3. The CDR3 protein is CASSDSSLATGELFF. The CDR3 DNA is TGTGCCAGCAGTGACTCATCGCTAGCGACCGGGGAGCTGTTTTTT.